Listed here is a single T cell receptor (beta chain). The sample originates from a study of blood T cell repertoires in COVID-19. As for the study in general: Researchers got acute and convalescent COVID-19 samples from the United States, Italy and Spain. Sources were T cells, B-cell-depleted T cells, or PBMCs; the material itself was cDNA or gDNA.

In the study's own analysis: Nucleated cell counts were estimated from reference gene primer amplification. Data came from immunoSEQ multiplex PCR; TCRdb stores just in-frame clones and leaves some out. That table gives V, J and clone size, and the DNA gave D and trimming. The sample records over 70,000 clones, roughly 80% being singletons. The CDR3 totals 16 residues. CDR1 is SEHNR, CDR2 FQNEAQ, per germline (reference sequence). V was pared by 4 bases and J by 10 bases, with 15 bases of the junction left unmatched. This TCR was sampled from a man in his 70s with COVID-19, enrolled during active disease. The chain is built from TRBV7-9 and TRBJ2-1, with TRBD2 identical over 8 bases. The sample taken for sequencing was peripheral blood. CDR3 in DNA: TGTGCCAGCAGCTCCCGGGAGGGCGGGGGCTCAGGCGAGCAGTTCTTC. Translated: CASSSREGGGSGEQFF.